Following are 16 T cell receptor beta chains from one sample sequenced in a study of T cells in Graves' hyperthyroidism and ophthalmopathy. RNA transcripts yielded amplified TCR beta CDR3 regions. The HTBI primer set was used in a first-round RT-PCR of the TCR CDR3. TCRdb re-analysed the multiplex PCR reads in MiXCR, keeping a single row per CDR3 protein. The data show around 420,000 distinct CDR3 sequences, around 16% seen once. What was sequenced was blood. The receptors shown here come from a woman aged 18-29 years with Graves' hyperthyroidism.

This clonotype was seen a handful of times. This chain joins TRBV7-9 and TRBJ2-1, with D perhaps assigned TRBD1 or TRBD2 (5 bases each). The CDR3 spans 13 residues. Trimming removed 4 bases from V and 10 bases from J, with 14 bases in between. CDR1 is SEHNR and CDR2 is FQNEAQ in the germline V gene (reference sequence). CDR3 residues: CASSSLERDEQFF. The CDR3 coding sequence is TGTGCCAGCAGCTCCTTGGAGAGGGACGAGCAGTTCTTC.

This clonotype was seen ten or more times. The gene calls are TRBV3-1 and TRBJ2-7; 9 nucleotides agree with TRBD1. The CDR3 covers 15 residues. Trimming at V came to 0 bases and at J to 2 bases, leaving 2 bases not matched to a gene. Germline assignment: CDR1 LGHDT and CDR2 YNNKEL (reference sequence). CDR3 in amino acids: CASSQDYRGPYEQYF. CDR3 nucleotide sequence: TGTGCCAGCAGCCAAGATTACAGGGGGCCCTACGAGCAGTACTTC.

This chain connects TRBV9 to TRBJ2-1; the match to TRBD2 covers 16 bases. J lost 1 base, V lost 4 bases, and 5 bases had no gene match. From germline, CDR1 is SGDLS and CDR2 YYNGEE. The CDR3 length is 18 residues. The CDR3 region has the DNA TGTGCCAGCAGCCCCGGGACTAGCGGGGGGGCGTCCTACAATGAGCAGTTCTTC. Its protein product is CASSPGTSGGASYNEQFF.

This clonotype was seen repeatedly, ten times or more. This chain connects TRBV20-1 to TRBJ1-4; a possible D gene is TRBD1 (6 bases). The germline V gene encodes CDR1 DFQATT and CDR2 SNEGSKA (reference sequence). This CDR3 has 15 amino acids. The V end was cut by 1 base, the J end by 6 bases, with 15 bases between. The CDR3 spells CSARVPGTPDEKLFF. In DNA, the CDR3 is TGCAGTGCTAGAGTGCCCGGGACACCGGATGAAAAACTGTTTTTT.

Ten or more counts support this clonotype. The chain is built from TRBV28 and TRBJ1-2, with D perhaps TRBD1 (5 bases). The ends were cut back, 3 bases at V and 4 bases at J, with 9 bases in the middle. The CDR3 has 13 residues. Germline values: CDR1 MDHEN, CDR2 SYDVKM. As DNA, the CDR3 is TGTGCCAGCAGTTTCAGGGTGGTCTATGGCTACACCTTC. Translated, it gives CASSFRVVYGYTF.

This clonotype occurred many times. The CDR3 sequence is CASSLQGPGANYGYTF. CDR3 nucleotides: TGTGCCAGCAGTTTACAAGGGCCGGGGGCTAACTATGGCTACACCTTC. The chain uses TRBV27 and TRBJ1-2, with D perhaps TRBD1 (5 bases). Germline values: CDR1 MNHEY, CDR2 SMNVEV (reference sequence). The V end lost 2 bases, the J end lost 0 bases, and 13 bases lay between the germline ends. This CDR3 comprises 16 residues.

This clonotype was recorded at least ten times. The genes are TRBV2 and TRBJ2-1, with D maybe TRBD1 (5 bases). This CDR3 is 13 amino acids long. Germline lookup yields CDR1 SNHLY and CDR2 FYNNEI. V lost 4 bases, J lost 4 bases, and 8 bases lay in between. The CDR3 reads CASSGQLYNEQFF. The CDR3 nucleotides read TGTGCCAGCAGTGGACAGCTATACAATGAGCAGTTCTTC.

This clonotype was recorded many times. The chain links TRBV20-1 to TRBJ2-3; D unresolved. Germline V gene data show CDR1 as DFQATT and CDR2 as SNEGSKA (reference sequence). Trimming shortened V by 5 bases and J by 7 bases, and 13 bases separated the two germline ends. The CDR3 contains 12 residues. DNA for the CDR3: TGCAGTGCTCTATACTCCGGGCATACGCAGTATTTT. Amino acids: CSALYSGHTQYF.

This clonotype was seen a few times. The V gene is TRBV10-3, the J gene TRBJ1-5; D is undetermined. The CDR3 consists of 14 residues. The V end lost 6 bases, the J end lost 4 bases, and 13 bases lay between the germline ends. Germline CDR1 ENHRY, CDR2 SYGVKD. The CDR3 DNA follows: TGTGCCATCAGGGAGGACGGCCAAAATCAGCCCCAGCATTTT. Translation gives CAIREDGQNQPQHF.

The V call is TRBV9, the J call TRBJ2-5; 9 nucleotides align to TRBD1. The germline V gene encodes CDR1 SGDLS and CDR2 YYNGEE. With 2 bases clipped from V and 5 bases from J, the junction kept 7 bases outside the gene matches. The CDR3 has 15 residues. DNA for the CDR3: TGTGCCAGCAGCGTGGGGACAGGGTTTGGGGAGACCCAGTACTTC. Translated: CASSVGTGFGETQYF.

This clonotype was seen repeatedly, ten times or more. The V gene is TRBV28, the J gene TRBJ1-2, with TRBD1 matching over 10 bases. V gave up 4 bases and J gave up 4 bases; unmatched junction bases: 6. CDR1 and CDR2 (germline): MDHEN, SYDVKM. This CDR3 contains 15 residues. CDR3 DNA sequence: TGTGCCAGCAGTTCCCGACAGGGGGCTTTCTATGGCTACACCTTC. Protein sequence: CASSSRQGAFYGYTF.

This clonotype was seen repeatedly, ten times or more. This chain uses TRBV30 with TRBJ2-5; D ambiguous. Germline V gene data show CDR1 as GTSNPN and CDR2 as SVGIG (reference sequence). The CDR3 length is 12 residues. V lost 3 bases to trimming and J lost 7 bases, with 12 bases between them. CDR3 nucleotides: TGTGCCTGGAGCCGATCCGCCCGGACCCAGTACTTC. Translation: CAWSRSARTQYF. Combining the CDR3 with reference TRBV30 and TRBJ2-5 gives the whole variable domain SQTIHQWPATLVQPVGSPLSLECTVEGTSNPNLYWYRQAAGRGLQLLFYSVGIGQISSEVPQNLSASRPQDRQFILSSKKLLLSDSGFYLCAWSRSARTQYFGPGTRLLVL.

V is TRBV7-9 and J is TRBJ2-5; the D call may be TRBD1 or TRBD2 (6 bases each). This CDR3 is built from 16 residues. Germline V gene sequence: CDR1 SEHNR, CDR2 FQNEAQ (reference sequence). V was pared by 5 bases and J by 1 base, with 17 bases between. The CDR3 coding sequence is TGTGCCAGCAGCCCCCCCGGCCGGGGGCTCCAAGAGACCCAGTACTTC. Protein: CASSPPGRGLQETQYF.

V gene TRBV19 combines with J gene TRBJ1-3; TRBD1 is a possible D gene (5 bases). Germline CDR1 is LNHDA and CDR2 is SQIVND (reference sequence). The CDR3 runs to 16 residues. Trimming pared 1 base from V and 1 base from J, leaving 11 bases between. In DNA, the CDR3 is TGTGCCAGTAGTATAGGGGGCGCAGGGTCTGGAAACACCATATATTTT. Amino acids: CASSIGGAGSGNTIYF.

The chain recombines TRBV3-1 with TRBJ2-1; tentative D call: TRBD1 (5 bases). The CDR3 consists of 17 residues. Germline loops: CDR1 LGHDT, CDR2 YNNKEL (reference sequence). The ends were cut back, 0 bases at V and 0 bases at J, with 12 bases in the middle. Here the CDR3 reads CASSQDRTPSSYNEQFF. CDR3 nucleotides: TGTGCCAGCAGCCAAGATAGGACACCAAGCTCCTACAATGAGCAGTTCTTC.

This clonotype was detected a few times. A clone one base away is much larger, so this may be a read error. This sequence joins TRBV7-8 and TRBJ1-1, with a possible D match to TRBD1 (5 bases). Germline CDR1 reads SGHVS; CDR2 reads FQNEAQ. This CDR3 comprises 15 residues. Trimming took off 5 bases at V and 1 base at J, with 14 bases between the two ends. CDR3 sequence (DNA): TGTGCCAGCAGCCCGGGTTTGGGGACGAACACTGAAGCTTTCTTT. Encoded protein: CASSPGLGTNTEAFF.